This T cell receptor beta chain emerged from a study of blood T cell repertoires in COVID-19. In the study overall: From T cells, B-cell-depleted T cells, or PBMCs came the material, which was cDNA or gDNA.

TCRdb's table, derived via immunoSEQ multiplex PCR, lists solely in-frame clones and lacks some. The data hold about 97,000 clones, with around 94% observed a single time. Source material: peripheral blood. The receptor was derived from a man in his fifties or sixties with active COVID-19.

CDR3 sequence: CAWSSGGRETQYF. The CDR3, as DNA: TGTGCCTGGAGCTCTGGAGGTCGGGAGACCCAGTACTTC. The gene calls are TRBV30 and TRBJ2-5, with a possible D match to TRBD2 (5 bases). The V gene's germline CDR1 is GTSNPN and CDR2 SVGIG (reference sequence). Trimming pared 3 bases from V and 5 bases from J, leaving 13 bases between. The CDR3 spans 13 residues.